This T cell receptor (beta chain) was recorded in a study of cytomegalovirus exposure and HLA in healthy donors. Primers for the PCR totalled 60 Vbeta and 13 Jbeta. Sequencing used immunoSEQ multiplex PCR; TCRdb keeps in-frame clones, though not all of them. The data contain roughly 200,000 clones, 70% to 90% of them singletons. There are 15 residues in the CDR3. The germline gives CDR1 SGHVT, CDR2 SQSDAQ. Trimming removed 8 bases from V and 8 bases from J, with 22 bases in between. Source material: PBMCs. The origin of this receptor is a woman in her forties or fifties in good health and CMV-seronegative. The rearrangement joins TRBV7-4 to TRBJ2-1; TRBD2 is a possible D gene (5 bases). The CDR3 DNA reads as TGTGCCAGCTTTTCGCGAGGGCAGGTGGTGCATGAGCAGTTCTTC. Residues: CASFSRGQVVHEQFF.